The 10 T cell receptor beta chains below all came from one sample that was sequenced in a study of T cell responses to AZD1222 COVID-19 vaccine. Some clones are missing from TCRdb's copy, which holds only in-frame ones; the method was immunoSEQ multiplex PCR. The table has 150,000 to 200,000 clones, roughly nine tenths seen once. The sequencing here drew on peripheral blood, taken on day 0 of AZD1222 vaccination. The receptors derive from an adult in good health.

This clone was recorded a few times. Other nucleotide sequences from this sample produce the same CDR3. V gene TRBV5-1 combines with J gene TRBJ1-1, with D possibly TRBD1 on 6 matching bases. In germline, CDR1 is SGHRS, CDR2 YFSETQ. The germline V and J ends were trimmed by 2 bases and 5 bases, with 16 bases remaining between them. The CDR3 is made up of 15 amino acids. In nucleotides, the CDR3 is TGCGCCAGCAGCTTAGCCGGGACACCGGATACTGAAGCTTTCTTT. This gives the protein CASSLAGTPDTEAFF.

This chain joins TRBV3-1 (or the pseudogene TRBV3-2) and TRBJ2-5; TRBD1 aligns across 7 bases. V dropped 4 bases and J dropped 6; count of bases not matched to a gene: 14. CDR3 length: 16 amino acids. The germline V gene has CDR1 LGHDT and CDR2 YNNKEL (reference sequence). The CDR3 sequence is CASSPSRGQARKTQYF. In DNA form, the CDR3 reads TGTGCCAGCAGCCCCAGTAGAGGACAGGCGCGGAAGACCCAGTACTTC.

The chain is built from TRBV30 and TRBJ1-1; D call uncertain. V dropped 4 bases and J dropped 1 base, with 13 bases sitting between them. The germline V gene has CDR1 GTSNPN and CDR2 SVGIG (reference sequence). The CDR3 runs 14 residues. The DNA of the CDR3 is TGTGCCTGGAATCGGGGTGGCGGGAACACTGAAGCTTTCTTT. Its translation: CAWNRGGGNTEAFF.

As DNA, the CDR3 is TGTGCCAGCAGTCAGGGTTCCGGGAACACTGAAGCTTTCTTT. Translation: CASSQGSGNTEAFF. The chain has TRBV6-5 and TRBJ1-1, with D maybe TRBD1 (5 bases). CDR3 length: 14 amino acids. Trimming shortened V by 5 bases and J by 1 base, and 11 bases separated the two germline ends. The germline CDR1 and CDR2 sequences are MNHEY and SVGAGI.

The chain uses TRBV7-2 and TRBJ2-3, with D unresolved. The V end lost 2 bases, the J end lost 1 base, and 10 bases lay between the germline ends. Germline V gene data show CDR1 as SGHTA and CDR2 as FQGNSA. The CDR3 extends over 15 amino acids. CDR3 DNA: TGTGCCAGCAGCTTAATTCAGCATGGCACAGATACGCAGTATTTT. It is translated as CASSLIQHGTDTQYF.

In DNA, the CDR3 is TGTGCCAGCAGTTACTCCCAGGGCCTAGGGACCGGGGAGCTGTTTTTT. This gives the protein CASSYSQGLGTGELFF. This chain joins TRBV6-5 and TRBJ2-2; perhaps TRBD1 as D (5 bases). The V end lost 0 bases, the J end lost 5 bases, and 13 bases lay between the germline ends. Germline-derived CDR1 and CDR2 are MNHEY and SVGAGI. CDR3 length equals 16 residues.

This clone was counted a single time. The gene calls are TRBV24-1 and TRBJ1-1; TRBD1 might be the D (5 bases). The CDR3 length is 14 residues. Germline CDR1 and CDR2: KGHDR and SFDVKD. Deletions cut 4 bases from V and 4 bases from J, with 12 bases between. CDR3 amino acids: CATSDAGQATEAFF. The CDR3 DNA sequence: TGTGCCACCAGTGACGCCGGACAAGCCACTGAAGCTTTCTTT.

This chain uses TRBV5-1 with TRBJ2-2; D is undetermined. The V and J ends lost 6 bases and 0 bases respectively, with 9 bases between them. The CDR3 is made up of 14 amino acids. The germline CDR1 and CDR2 sequences are SGHRS and YFSETQ. CDR3 in DNA: TGCGCCAGCAAGGAAGGTCCGAACACCGGGGAGCTGTTTTTT. Protein sequence: CASKEGPNTGELFF.

This chain uses TRBV20-1 with TRBJ2-7; no reliable D call. With 2 bases removed from V and 5 bases from J, the gap between germline ends came to 7 bases. The CDR3 loop spans 11 amino acids. Looked up from germline, CDR1 is DFQATT and CDR2 is SNEGSKA (reference sequence). The CDR3 sequence is CSARSLNEQYF. Here the CDR3 DNA reads TGCAGTGCTAGAAGTTTGAACGAGCAGTACTTC.

This chain connects TRBV18 to TRBJ1-2; 7 bases align to TRBD1. Germline V gene lookup returns CDR1 KGHSH and CDR2 LQKENI. The length of the CDR3 is 15 residues. V lost 1 base and J lost 3; bases outside the gene matches: 5. In DNA form, the CDR3 reads TGTGCCAGCTCACCACGACAGGGTATTCACTATGGCTACACCTTC. Protein sequence: CASSPRQGIHYGYTF.